This entry is about one TCR beta chain. One end of the junction is discordant with germline, which a read error may explain. This entry is derived from a study of tumor-infiltrating lymphocytes in primary liver carcinoma. About the study: Staging of the tumors gave T1-T3 N0M0, with widths of roughly 4.2 to 11 cm.

Germline DNA was also extracted, while the blood RNA originated from unsorted whole blood. This CDR3 is 17 amino acids long. Germline assignment: CDR1 MNHEY and CDR2 SVGAGI. TCR beta cDNA was made from 500 ng total RNA with a constant-region primer. Three-round nested multiplex PCR performed with slightly modified ARM-PCR produced the TCR beta libraries. Amplification in the first two PCR rounds was performed using TRBV1-TRBV30 forward primers and a C-beta reverse primer for around 10 cycles each. TCRdb passed the multiplex PCR reads through MiXCR, listing each CDR3 protein once. The table records about 320,000 distinct CDR3 sequences, 60% to 80% of them present only once.

Sequencing used peripheral blood. This chain uses TRBV6-5 with TRBJ2-2; D tentatively fits TRBD1 or TRBD2 (6 bases each). The clonotype was recovered from a middle-aged man with primary liver carcinoma and hepatitis B virus infection. The CDR3: CASSYSARGLDTGELCF. For the CDR3, the DNA is TGTGCCAGCAGTTACTCCGCCCGGGGGCTGGACACCGGGGAGCTGTGTTTT.